This T cell receptor (beta chain) was captured by sequencing in a study of shared clonotypes between healthy human individuals (dated by TCRdb to about 2020). Study-wide context: The cohort included a few men and a couple of women between 18 and 49 years of age. For each donor, CD4 naive and CD4 memory were each given three plates, CD8 naive was given two plates, and CD8 memory was given one plate. The study deeply sequenced blood TCR repertoires of five healthy adults to estimate repertoire size and the extent of clonotype sharing between individuals. Different laboratories and diverse techniques were used to prepare libraries and sequence TCR repertoires, to increase sequencing depth and limit assay-specific biases. Per donor, leukapheresis produced somewhere between about 0.9 and 10 billion PBMCs.

Using the deep immunoSEQ assay, TCR CDR3 regions were amplified from genomic DNA by multiplex PCR. For each cell subset, the extracted genomic DNA was distributed evenly across all wells of several immunoSEQ 96-well plates, and each plate served as one replicate. Each replicate PCR for sorted subsets received approximately 220 ng genomic DNA, equal to tens of thousands of T cell genomes. The purified libraries were quantified using a Qubit 3.0 fluorometer, sized with a Bioanalyzer 2100, and then quantified again using the KAPA Library Quantification kit. Every immunoSEQ 96-well plate was sequenced on a dedicated single-read 150-cycle Illumina NextSeq 550 flow cell. Concerning the study's data processing: Because the immunoSEQ output included only junctional sequences and no quality scores, the filtering could not be the same as the filtering used for full-length reads. To assign V/J genes and CDR3, sequences were annotated against IMGT germline references using PyIR, a Python wrapper for IgBLAST v1.9. Reads with weak V/J assignments (E-value above 1e-6), missing CDR3, stop codons, out-of-frame junctions, or ambiguous translated residues were removed. V3J clonotypes were defined as sequences sharing an identical inferred V gene, J gene, and CDR3 amino acid sequence. Percentage overlap between repertoires was computed as shared unique clonotypes divided by the size of the smaller repertoire. Three approaches were used to assess repertoire richness: RTK rarefaction, the Chao1 estimator, and Recon v2.1 estimates of unobserved clonotypes. For all TCRbeta clonotypes obtained by the gDNA method from a handful of donors, generation probabilities were computed with OLGA. TCRdb holds this immuneACCESS table with in-frame rearrangements only. Some clones are missing; in checked studies, unresolved V genes explain under half, and the rest has no known cause. That table supplies the V and J calls and clone size; D and trimming were determined from the DNA. The sample table contains around 2,000,000 clones; only one count was recorded for 95% of them. The ten largest clones add up to 0.1% to 0.15% of the sample.

Overall results and qualifications from the work: Sampling was restricted to blood, and TCR repertoires in tissues likely differ from the TCR repertoires found in blood. Higher generation probabilities were observed for clonotypes shared by all four sorted-subset donors than for non-shared clonotypes. When several donors were compared, the shared fraction of clonotypes was roughly 5% for naive CD4, 3.5% to 4% for naive CD8, more than 2% for memory CD4, and roughly 0.4% for memory CD8. Larger estimated clonotype richness was generally found for naive subsets than for memory subsets. The genetic and exposure-history diversity represented was limited by the small number of donors. Even with the large sequencing depth, rarefaction of the sorted-subset datasets indicated that sequencing was incomplete. Based on pairwise subsampling, the degree of clonotype sharing among donors was expected to be affected by sequencing depth.

The donors were healthy, HIV-negative adults with no recently reported acute infections or vaccinations. Every donor was a Caucasian adult living in Nashville, Tennessee, USA. Magnetic negative selection was used to enrich CD4+ T cells, after which naive cells were positively selected on CD45RA and the negative fraction became the memory subset. Blood was obtained by leukapheresis, after which PBMCs were separated by Ficoll-Histopaque density gradient centrifugation and cryopreserved in liquid nitrogen vapor phase. Analytical flow cytometry was used to check the purity and quantity of every magnetically sorted T cell population. Genomic DNA was isolated from each sorted fraction and quantified by UV absorbance on a Nanodrop 2000c. As concerns this clone: It lacks a known antigen. No base qualities exist here, and no much larger clone lies one base off it. Other DNA sequences of this sample code for an identical CDR3.

V drops 0 bases and J drops 2 bases, leaving 10 bases in between. CDR1 SGHTA and CDR2 FQGNSA are derived from the germline V gene. The CDR3 covers 15 residues, taking in both the cysteine and the phenylalanine. Just CDR3 DNA is preserved here, 45 bases in frame from base 1. The receptor was isolated from a man between 18 and 35 years old in good health. This chain is built from TRBV7-2 and TRBJ1-2, with a weak D call of TRBD1 (5 bases match). What was sequenced was naive CD4+ T cells sorted from blood. The cell subset or site label of this sample denotes: CD45RA+ positively selected. CDR3 protein: CASSLAPGLNYGYTF. The base sequence is TGTGCCAGCAGCTTAGCGCCAGGGCTGAACTATGGCTACACCTTC.